A selection of T cell receptor beta chains follows, all from one sample in a study of metastatic and nonmetastatic thyroid tumors. TCRdb re-called clones from the PCR reads using MiXCR. The sample comprises some 12,000 clones, about a third of which are singletons, and 9.5% to 15% rests with the top ten. Sample: tumor tissue. These TCRs come from a female donor with papillary thyroid cancer or a benign thyroid nodule (not recorded which). Some clones in this sample may be carry-over from other donors' samples. The CDR3 runs from the conserved cysteine through the conserved F or W. A D gene is named only where the DNA matches it firmly. Part of the rows lack a size; the others show once, few, many or a class for expanded clones.

j_call,d_call,v_call,clone_size,cdr3_aa,cdr3_nt
TRBJ2-3,TRBD2,TRBV19,medium-sized,CASSTSGMSTDTQYF,TGTGCCAGTAGTACTAGCGGGATGAGCACAGATACGCAGTATTTT
TRBJ2-2,TRBD1,TRBV12-3/TRBV12-4,once,CASSLKPGQGAGGTGELFF,TGTGCCAGCAGTTTGAAGCCGGGACAGGGGGCCGGCGGCACCGGGGAGCTGTTTTTT
TRBJ1-5,.,TRBV28,.,CASSLSGTNQPQHF,TGTGCCAGCAGTTTATCAGGGACCAACCAGCCCCAGCATTTT
TRBJ1-2,.,TRBV2,few,CASGGRSDFFYGYTF,TGTGCCAGCGGAGGGCGGTCCGACTTTTTCTATGGCTACACCTTC
TRBJ2-1,.,TRBV20-1,few,CSGRPGYNEQFF,TGCAGTGGCAGACCAGGTTACAATGAGCAGTTCTTC
TRBJ1-6,.,TRBV5-1,medium-sized,CASSWDNSPLHF,TGCGCCAGCAGCTGGGATAATTCACCCCTCCACTTT
TRBJ2-3,.,TRBV28,few,CASSLRDTQYF,TGTGCCAGCAGTTTACGGGATACGCAGTATTTT
TRBJ2-1,.,TRBV6-1,.,CASSSRDYNEQFF,TGTGCCAGCAGTTCCCGGGACTACAATGAGCAGTTCTTC
TRBJ2-1,TRBD2,TRBV20-1,once,CSAATGLAGGGSYNEQFF,TGCAGTGCTGCGACGGGACTAGCGGGAGGTGGCTCCTACAATGAGCAGTTCTTC
TRBJ1-5,TRBD1,TRBV6-1,few,CASSRADGQGDQPQHF,TGTGCCAGCAGTCGGGCCGATGGACAGGGAGATCAGCCCCAGCATTTT
TRBJ1-5,TRBD1,TRBV20-1,.,CSARATGNQPQHF,TGCAGTGCTAGAGCGACAGGGAATCAGCCCCAGCATTTT
TRBJ2-1,.,TRBV7-3,.,CASSPIGSIDEQFF,TGTGCCAGCAGCCCCATCGGGTCTATCGATGAGCAGTTCTTC
TRBJ2-7,.,TRBV28,few,CASSSLRRVGSYEQYF,TGTGCCAGCAGTTCCCTCAGACGGGTAGGCTCCTACGAGCAGTACTTC
TRBJ1-2,.,TRBV2,.,CASSEQTGGYTF,TGTGCCAGCAGTGAACAAACTGGGGGCTACACCTTC
TRBJ2-2,.,TRBV6-1,few,CASSEYPRNTGELFF,TGTGCCAGCAGTGAATATCCCAGGAACACCGGGGAGCTGTTTTTT
TRBJ1-2,.,TRBV28,few,CASQQGTNYGYTF,TGTGCCAGCCAACAGGGTACTAACTATGGCTACACCTTC
TRBJ1-1,.,TRBV9,many,CASSVTDGWGLGTEAFF,TGTGCCAGCAGCGTAACGGACGGATGGGGCCTAGGGACTGAAGCTTTCTTT
TRBJ2-3,TRBD1,TRBV30,.,CALNRDRDTDTQYF,TGTGCCTTAAACCGGGACAGGGACACAGATACGCAGTATTTT
TRBJ2-1,.,TRBV5-5,many,CASSLRFGTYNEQFF,TGTGCCAGCAGCTTGAGGTTCGGGACTTACAATGAGCAGTTCTTC
TRBJ2-7,.,TRBV2,few,CSSSVELDPAYEQYF,TGTTCCAGCAGTGTGGAACTGGACCCGGCCTACGAGCAGTACTTC
TRBJ1-5,.,TRBV27,medium-sized,CASSFRQGTNQPQHF,TGTGCCAGCAGTTTCCGGCAGGGTACCAATCAGCCCCAGCATTTT
TRBJ1-1,.,TRBV6-2/TRBV6-3,few,CASSYSPDGDYMNTEAFF,TGTGCCAGCAGTTACTCGCCTGACGGAGACTACATGAACACTGAAGCTTTCTTT
TRBJ2-1,TRBD2,TRBV28,few,CASSLGVVSGSQSEEQFF,TGTGCCAGCAGTTTGGGGGTGGTTAGCGGGAGTCAGTCAGAAGAGCAGTTCTTC
TRBJ2-3,TRBD1,TRBV7-2,many,CASSRTDRDTDTQYF,TGTGCCAGCAGCCGCACGGACAGGGACACAGATACGCAGTATTTT
TRBJ2-3,.,TRBV3-1,many,CASSLLLADTQYF,TGTGCCAGCAGCCTTCTACTAGCTGATACGCAGTATTTT
TRBJ2-1,TRBD1,TRBV27,.,CASSDSGQGSFDEQFF,TGTGCCAGCAGCGACTCGGGACAGGGGTCGTTTGATGAGCAGTTCTTC
TRBJ1-2,.,TRBV2,few,CASVREAYGYTF,TGTGCCAGCGTGAGGGAGGCCTATGGCTACACCTTC
TRBJ1-1,.,TRBV5-6,many,CASATSGNTEAFF,TGTGCCAGCGCTACCTCAGGGAACACTGAAGCTTTCTTT
TRBJ2-1,TRBD1,TRBV12-3/TRBV12-4,many,CATPGTGFNEQFF,TGTGCCACCCCCGGGACAGGGTTCAATGAGCAGTTCTTC
TRBJ1-2,.,TRBV30,once,CAWSWGLTGYTF,TGTGCCTGGTCATGGGGTCTGACTGGCTACACCTTC
TRBJ2-7,.,TRBV30,many,CAWSLPDRDNGGKYF,TGTGCCTGGAGCCTTCCGGACCGGGACAACGGGGGGAAGTACTTC
TRBJ2-2,.,TRBV20-1,.,CSAAAQGLNTGELFF,TGCAGTGCCGCCGCCCAGGGCTTGAACACCGGGGAGCTGTTTTTT
TRBJ2-7,.,TRBV20-1,.,CSARAPGTDYEQYF,TGCAGTGCTAGAGCCCCAGGGACGGACTACGAGCAGTACTTC
TRBJ2-3,TRBD2,TRBV12-3/TRBV12-4,few,CASSGSGGQDTQYF,TGTGCCAGCAGTGGTAGCGGGGGCCAAGATACGCAGTATTTT
TRBJ2-6,.,TRBV28,.,CASRSSGTGANVMTF,TGTGCCAGCAGGAGCTCAGGGACTGGGGCCAACGTCATGACTTTC